The text below deals with one T cell receptor beta chain. Participant ages covered about 18 to 90 years across 20 to 30 US areas. In assigning cohorts, the study relied on participant-reported clinical history. CDR1 and CDR2 (germline): SGHRS, YFSETQ. The CDR3 extends over 16 amino acids. Germline trimming cut 0 bases from V and 4 bases from J; bases unmatched to any gene: 10. This entry is derived from a study of blood T cell repertoires in COVID-19. Study background: Samples came from the United States, Italy and Spain, spanning acute and convalescent COVID-19. Nucleic acid was either cDNA or gDNA, and it came from T cells, B-cell-depleted T cells, or PBMCs.

The method was immunoSEQ multiplex PCR; TCRdb's version includes in-frame clones alone and lacks a portion of them. Of roughly 200,000 clones in the sample, 89% were seen once. This sequence joins TRBV5-1 and TRBJ2-7, with 7 bases matching TRBD2. The sequence derives from a woman aged 40-49 years with acute COVID-19. Sequencing input: PBMCs or T cells enriched from blood (not recorded which). Here the CDR3 DNA reads TGCGCCAGCAGCTTGGCCTTAGCGGGTCAGGGATACGAGCAGTACTTC. This sequence encodes CASSLALAGQGYEQYF.